These 21 T cell receptor beta chains originate from one sample sequenced in a study of blood T cell repertoires in COVID-19. Repertoires were generated with immunoSEQ multiplex PCR, while TCRdb's copy carries only in-frame clones and drops some. The table includes 35,000 to 50,000 clones, roughly 88% detected once. The source material was peripheral blood. The receptor set was obtained from a human donor in a cohort sampled during active COVID-19.

The chain uses TRBV30 and TRBJ1-4; the D gene is possibly TRBD1 (5 bases). V lost 2 bases and J 10 bases, leaving 11 bases between the germline ends. The CDR3 has 12 residues. Germline V gene sequence: CDR1 GTSNPN, CDR2 SVGIG (reference sequence). The CDR3 region is CAWSTDGGKLFF. The CDR3 region has the DNA TGTGCCTGGAGTACCGACGGGGGAAAACTGTTTTTT.

This rearrangement joins TRBV12-3 or TRBV12-4 to TRBJ1-2; D possibly corresponds to TRBD1 (6 bases). The CDR3 contains 13 residues. V was shortened by 6 bases and J by 7 bases, with 15 bases between the two germline ends. CDR3 in DNA: TGTGCCAGCAGCCGGGACATTATTTTTGGCTACACCTTC. It yields the protein CASSRDIIFGYTF.

The chain carries TRBV6-5 and TRBJ1-2, with 12 positions matching TRBD1. Germline CDR1 MNHEY, CDR2 SVGAGI. The CDR3 has 14 amino acids. V trimming: 6 bases; J trimming: 8 bases; junction bases outside the gene matches: 7. The CDR3 here is CASSGDRGLGGYTF. CDR3 nucleotide sequence: TGTGCCAGCAGCGGGGACAGGGGGCTTGGGGGCTACACCTTC.

The rearrangement links TRBV7-9 to TRBJ2-3; D gene ambiguous. V gave up 4 bases and J gave up 2 bases, with 13 bases separating them. The CDR3 consists of 15 residues. In germline, CDR1 is SEHNR, CDR2 FQNEAQ (reference sequence). The CDR3 region has the DNA TGTGCCAGCAGCTCAAGGTCAGGATACACAGATACGCAGTATTTT. As protein: CASSSRSGYTDTQYF.

This clone was seen more than once but under ten times. The chain has TRBV9 and TRBJ1-1; D is unresolved. The CDR3 sequence is 13 residues long. Between the trimmed V and J ends, which lost 4 bases and 3 bases, there was a span of 10 bases. Germline lookup yields CDR1 SGDLS and CDR2 YYNGEE. CDR3 region: CASSTLAHTEAFF. For the CDR3, the DNA is TGTGCCAGCAGCACCCTAGCTCACACTGAAGCTTTCTTT.

The V gene is TRBV5-5, the J gene TRBJ1-1; D is perhaps TRBD1 (5 bases). Germline values: CDR1 SGHKS, CDR2 YYEKEE (reference sequence). Trimming left V 2 bases short and J 4 bases short, with 12 bases between. The CDR3 sequence is 14 residues long. The CDR3: CASSLNTGGTEAFF. The CDR3 DNA reads TGTGCCAGCAGCTTAAATACCGGGGGCACTGAAGCTTTCTTT.

The gene calls are TRBV4-2 and TRBJ2-5; TRBD2 matches at 15 bases. Germline-derived CDR1 and CDR2 are LGHNA and YNFKEQ. This CDR3 spans 17 amino acids. V lost 4 bases, J lost 2 bases, and 5 bases stayed unmatched. The CDR3 DNA reads TGTGCCAGCAGCCCATCGGGACTAGCGGGGGGACAAGAGACCCAGTACTTC. This translates into CASSPSGLAGGQETQYF.

The chain has TRBV11-2 and TRBJ2-3, with 8 positions matching TRBD2. CDR1 SGHAT and CDR2 FQNNGV come from the germline V gene. The ends lost 2 bases at V and 7 bases at J; junction bases unmatched: 11. This CDR3 has 16 residues. In DNA form, the CDR3 reads TGTGCCAGCAGCTTATCGGCGGGGGGTCCTATGTATACGCAGTATTTT. Its translation: CASSLSAGGPMYTQYF.

J is TRBJ2-7 and V is TRBV12-3 or TRBV12-4, with D perhaps TRBD2 (5 bases). The CDR3 contains 12 residues. Trimming shortened V by 5 bases and J by 7 bases, and 12 bases separated the two germline ends. The CDR3 nucleotides are TGTGCCAGCAGTCCCAATTCGGGAGAGCAGTACTTC. Translation gives CASSPNSGEQYF.

In its sample, this clone was seen once. This chain connects TRBV6-5 to TRBJ1-2, with a weak D call TRBD1 (6 bases). Germline-derived CDR1 and CDR2 are MNHEY and SVGAGI. V lost 8 bases and J 4 bases, leaving 14 bases between the germline ends. The CDR3 has 13 amino acids. The CDR3 region is CASAGGGFYGYTF. DNA for the CDR3: TGTGCCAGCGCCGGCGGGGGCTTCTATGGCTACACCTTC.

V gene TRBV6-5 combines with J gene TRBJ2-7; 9 nucleotides match TRBD1. The germline V gene has CDR1 MNHEY and CDR2 SVGAGI. Trimming removed 6 bases from V and 6 bases from J; junction bases left unmatched: 9. This CDR3 region has 14 residues. Here the CDR3 reads CASRPGTGFSEQYF. The CDR3 nucleotides are TGTGCCAGCAGGCCCGGGACAGGGTTCTCCGAGCAGTACTTC.

The J gene is TRBJ2-2, the V gene TRBV5-1, with no clear D. V lost 0 bases, J lost 0 bases, and 9 bases lay in between. Germline loops: CDR1 SGHRS, CDR2 YFSETQ. The CDR3 length is 16 residues. CDR3 amino acids: CASSLAASPNTGELFF. The DNA for the CDR3 is TGCGCCAGCAGCTTGGCTGCGTCGCCGAACACCGGGGAGCTGTTTTTT. The whole variable domain, filled in from reference TRBV5-1 and TRBJ2-2, reads KAGVTQTPRYLIKTRGQQVTLSCSPISGHRSVSWYQQTPGQGLQFLFEYFSETQRNKGNFPGRFSGRQFSNSRSEMNVSTLELGDSALYLCASSLAASPNTGELFFGEGSRLTVL.

The chain has TRBV6-1 and TRBJ1-2, with TRBD1 as a possible D gene (6 bases). V was clipped by 2 bases and J by 4 bases, with 14 bases between them. Germline CDR1 and CDR2: MNHNS and SASEGT. The CDR3 has 15 residues. The CDR3 DNA is TGTGCCAGCAGTGAACCATACAGGGCCCCCTATGGCTACACCTTC. Translation: CASSEPYRAPYGYTF.

DNA for the CDR3: TGTGCCAGCATCCTAGCGGGGTACCAAGAGACCCAGTACTTC. Translation gives CASILAGYQETQYF. V and J are TRBV3-1 (or the pseudogene TRBV3-2) and TRBJ2-5, with 9 positions matching TRBD2. This CDR3 has 14 residues. From germline, CDR1 is LGHDT and CDR2 YNNKEL (reference sequence). Losses at the gene ends were 7 bases for V and 0 bases for J; bases not matched to a gene: 3.

The rearrangement uses TRBV3-1 (or the pseudogene TRBV3-2) and TRBJ2-5, with 12 bases that match TRBD1. The CDR3 runs to 19 residues. V gave up 4 bases and J gave up 2 bases; unmatched junction bases: 14. Looked up from germline, CDR1 is LGHDT and CDR2 is YNNKEL (reference sequence). The CDR3: CASSRDRGPRTSRQETQYF. CDR3 bases: TGTGCCAGCAGCCGGGACAGGGGGCCGAGGACTAGCAGACAAGAGACCCAGTACTTC.

The J gene is TRBJ1-6, the V gene TRBV11-2; D gene ambiguous. The CDR3 runs to 16 residues. Germline lookup yields CDR1 SGHAT and CDR2 FQNNGV. V lost 0 bases, J lost 7 bases, and 13 bases lay in between. The CDR3 bases are TGTGCCAGCAGCTTAGATTCGGGTGGATTAAATTCACCCCTCCACTTT. This translates into CASSLDSGGLNSPLHF.

The chain is built from TRBV5-5 and TRBJ1-3; TRBD1 is a possible D gene (5 bases). This CDR3 has 16 amino acids. The V and J ends lost 0 bases and 1 base respectively, with 11 bases between them. The germline CDR1 and CDR2 sequences are SGHKS and YYEKEE (reference sequence). CDR3: CASSLDPPGSGNTIYF. The CDR3 DNA follows: TGTGCCAGCAGCTTGGACCCCCCAGGGTCTGGAAACACCATATATTTT.

This chain connects TRBV10-1 to TRBJ2-2, with D uncertain. The V and J ends lost 4 bases and 6 bases respectively, with 9 bases between them. Germline V lookup: CDR1 WNHNN, CDR2 SYGVQD (reference sequence). CDR3 length: 13 residues. The CDR3 bases are TGCGCCAGCAGTGCCTCCCTTTCCGGGGAGCTGTTTTTT. This translates into CASSASLSGELFF.

The chain joins TRBV5-1 to TRBJ2-1; D may be TRBD2 (7 bases). V lost 2 bases, J lost 7 bases, and 13 bases lay in between. CDR1 SGHRS and CDR2 YFSETQ come from the germline V gene. The length of the CDR3 is 14 residues. The CDR3 loop is CASSFSGGGNEQFF. In nucleotides, the CDR3 is TGCGCCAGCAGCTTTTCGGGGGGCGGAAATGAGCAGTTCTTC.

The chain is built from TRBV6-5 and TRBJ2-3; 8 bases line up with TRBD2. Germline loops: CDR1 MNHEY, CDR2 SVGAGI. The CDR3 runs to 14 residues. V lost 5 bases to trimming and J lost 7 bases; unmatched junction nucleotides: 8. The CDR3 here is CASSSGGPRNTQYF. In DNA, the CDR3 is TGTGCCAGCAGTAGCGGGGGACCCCGAAATACGCAGTATTTT.

The chain has TRBV6-5 and TRBJ2-7, with TRBD1 matching 9 bases. Trimming took 6 bases from V and 5 from J; bases not matched to a gene: 5. This CDR3 is 13 amino acids long. Germline V gives CDR1 MNHEY, CDR2 SVGAGI. CDR3: CASRSTGGNEQYF. In nucleotides, the CDR3 is TGTGCCAGCAGGTCTACAGGGGGCAACGAGCAGTACTTC.